What follows is one TCR beta chain and its context. This clonotype was counted only a few times. Its antigen is unknown. Base qualities are not at hand, and no much larger clone is one base apart. The germline V gene (reference sequence) sets CDR1 to LNHNV and CDR2 to YYDKDF. V and J are trimmed by 0 bases and 6 bases, and the gene matches miss 2 bases of the junction. The CDR3 starts with the cysteine, ends with the phenylalanine, and has 15 residues. CDR3 DNA only is kept here, 45 bases in frame from base 1. The data were obtained in a study of T-cell reconstitution after alpha-beta-depleted transplantation in children (dated by TCRdb to between 2015 and 2016). For the wider study: Using TCR repertoire profiling, the study followed T-cell immune reconstitution in a quantitative way in children after TCRalphabeta/CD19-depleted allogeneic hematopoietic cell transplantation.

The library was built by means of PCR. The reads were generated on an Illumina HiSeq 2500. To normalize quantification of the TCRbeta repertoire, the TCR libraries were built with molecular barcoding that relied on unique molecular identifiers. The public sequencing data were trimmed at Q25 with fastp and processed into clonotypes with MiXCR by TCRdb, which kept only in-frame beta chains. Each entry is one CDR3 protein sequence, shown with its most common DNA and genes. For this sample there are about 460,000 distinct CDR3 sequences; around 12% appear just once. The ten largest make up around 5.6% of the sample.

The chain joins TRBV15 to TRBJ1-4, and TRBD1 matches 9 of the central bases. The specimen was PBMCs from the stem cell graft donor, collected from the stem cell graft. The receptor's source is a human donor who donated a stem cell graft to a child with combined immunodeficiency. The bases are TGTGCCACCAGCAGAGATCGGGACAGGGATGAAAAACTGTTTTTT. This yields the protein CATSRDRDRDEKLFF.